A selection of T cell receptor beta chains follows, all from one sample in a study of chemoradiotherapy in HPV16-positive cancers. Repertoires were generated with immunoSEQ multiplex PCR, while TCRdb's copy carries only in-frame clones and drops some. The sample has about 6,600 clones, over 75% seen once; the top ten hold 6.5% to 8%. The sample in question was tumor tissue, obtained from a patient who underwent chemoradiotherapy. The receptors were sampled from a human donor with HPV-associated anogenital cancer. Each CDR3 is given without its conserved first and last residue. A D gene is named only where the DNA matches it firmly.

ASSPGTNWNYGYT,TRBV19,TRBJ1-2,-
ASRTTGGSGNTIY,TRBV6-1,TRBJ1-3,TRBD1
STRQGRGYT,TRBV20-1,TRBJ1-2,TRBD1
ASSITFWGRTDTQY,TRBV19,TRBJ2-3,-
ASSEFDTQY,TRBV2,TRBJ2-3,-
ASRVVNEQF,TRBV2,TRBJ2-1,-
ASSLKYYEQY,TRBV28,TRBJ2-7,-
ASSQGVYTDTQY,TRBV19,TRBJ2-3,TRBD1
ASSRASTYEQY,TRBV6-5,TRBJ2-7,-
AWSGWGLSYGYT,TRBV30,TRBJ1-2,-
ASSFGPTQPLH,TRBV7-2,TRBJ1-6,-
ASSPGLKNIQY,TRBV6-5,TRBJ2-4,-
ASSLVRDTEAF,TRBV13,TRBJ1-1,-
ASIPEGDLVSYEQY,TRBV7-7,TRBJ2-7,-
ASSRLGQVNQPQH,TRBV2,TRBJ1-5,TRBD1
SVRVQGRQETQY,TRBV29-1,TRBJ2-5,-
ASSQEGGTYEQY,TRBV4-2,TRBJ2-7,-
ASAGTSAIYEQY,TRBV19,TRBJ2-7,-
ASSATGSPYEQY,TRBV9,TRBJ2-7,TRBD1
ASSQAGSGEAYNEQF,TRBV7-8,TRBJ2-1,TRBD2
ASSQLAGRNEQF,TRBV4-1,TRBJ2-1,TRBD2
ASRDRPSSYNEQF,TRBV2,TRBJ2-1,-
ASSTPGQGAEQY,TRBV5-1,TRBJ2-7,TRBD1
AWKYIPTANTEAF,TRBV30,TRBJ1-1,-
ASSAGGLPFYEQY,TRBV5-1,TRBJ2-7,TRBD1
ASSLATGRAF,TRBV7-6,TRBJ1-1,TRBD1
ASSKGSIGNTIY,TRBV6-5,TRBJ1-3,-
ASGEGGFNTEAF,TRBV2,TRBJ1-1,-
ASSLTPYEQY,TRBV5-6,TRBJ2-7,-
ASSLCPLTNTDTQY,TRBV28,TRBJ2-3,-
ASSQARTGNYGYT,TRBV4-2,TRBJ1-2,TRBD1
AISESGFPSEQF,TRBV10-3,TRBJ2-1,-
ASSYPTGTGDTEAF,TRBV6-5,TRBJ1-1,TRBD1
ASSWVKDTQY,TRBV2,TRBJ2-3,-
ASSLDASGGYNEQF,TRBV11-2,TRBJ2-1,TRBD2
ASSESPHGGANYGHT,TRBV25-1,TRBJ1-2,-
ASSYTGALTYEQY,TRBV19,TRBJ2-7,TRBD1
ASRRGLAEETQY,TRBV2,TRBJ2-5,TRBD2
AIRDDYTDTQY,TRBV6-1,TRBJ2-3,-